The next 16 T cell receptor beta chains were all read from a single sample in a study of T-cell reconstitution after alpha-beta-depleted transplantation in children. Unique molecular identifiers were used to barcode this TCRbeta library. TCRdb itself ran the PCR reads through MiXCR, one entry per CDR3 protein. The sample contains about 130,000 distinct CDR3 sequences, 8% to 10% of which appear only once. This sample comprised PBMCs, mostly from graft donor cells, obtained 180 days after TCRalphabeta/CD19-depleted stem cell transplant. These receptors came from a girl under two years old who had a stem cell transplant for combined immunodeficiency, so the T cells may come from the graft donor.

Points on this clonotype: A much larger clone differs by one base, so this may be a read error. This chain joins TRBV20-1 and TRBJ2-5; D remains unclear. The V gene lost 1 base and the J gene lost 6 bases, with 12 bases spanning the gap. Looked up from germline, CDR1 is DFQATT and CDR2 is SNEGSKA (reference sequence). The CDR3 covers 13 residues. The CDR3 sequence: CSARATASQTQYF. DNA for the CDR3: TGCAGTGCTAGAGCCACAGCGTCACAGACCCAGTACTTC.

This clonotype was counted a few times. This chain joins TRBV5-1 and TRBJ2-1; no firm D call. Germline CDR1 is SGHRS and CDR2 is YFSETQ. The V and J ends lost 0 bases and 12 bases respectively, with 16 bases between them. The CDR3 loop spans 14 amino acids. The CDR3 nucleotides read TGCGCCAGCAGCTTGGCTGGGGATAGTTCAGGGCAGTTCTTC. It translates to CASSLAGDSSGQFF.

The CDR3 spells CATSPRTGSYEQYF. The CDR3 coding sequence is TGTGCCACCTCCCCGAGGACAGGGAGCTACGAGCAGTACTTC. This chain joins TRBV6-4 and TRBJ2-7; 8 positions match TRBD1. Germline-derived CDR1 and CDR2 are MRHNA and SNTAGT. The CDR3 is 14 residues long. Trimming cost V 10 bases and J 3 bases; bases outside gene matches: 11.

This clonotype was seen a handful of times. This rearrangement joins TRBV6-5 to TRBJ2-7; D unresolved. Per germline, CDR1 MNHEY and CDR2 SVGAGI. The CDR3 contains 12 residues. Trimming took 4 bases from V and 5 from J, leaving 9 bases between them. CDR3 sequence: CASSSRLDEQYF. The CDR3 coding sequence is TGTGCCAGCAGTTCGCGCTTGGACGAGCAGTACTTC.

This clonotype was seen more than once but under ten times. One junction end does not reproduce the germline sequence, and a read error may be involved. V is TRBV20-1 and J is TRBJ2-3; TRBD2 aligns across 9 bases. This CDR3 is 14 amino acids long. Per germline, CDR1 DFQATT and CDR2 SNEGSKA (reference sequence). CDR3 amino acids: CSARVGTSIDTQYF. DNA for the CDR3: TGCAGTGCTAGGGTCGGGACTAGCATAGATACGCAGTATTTT.

The V gene is TRBV6-2 or TRBV6-3, the J gene TRBJ2-7, with D maybe TRBD2 (6 bases). Trimming left V 5 bases short and J 3 bases short, with 32 bases between. Germline-derived CDR1 and CDR2 are MNHEY and SVGEGT. CDR3 size: 20 residues. CDR3 nucleotides: TGTGCCAGCAGTCCCCTAGGTCCAGGGAAGGGACGGGGACTCCTCTACGAGCAGTACTTC. Protein: CASSPLGPGKGRGLLYEQYF.

The rearrangement links TRBV7-8 to TRBJ2-3, with 10 positions matching TRBD2. The V segment lost 1 base and the J segment 2 bases; nucleotides outside the gene matches: 3. The CDR3 loop spans 16 amino acids. In germline, CDR1 is SGHVS, CDR2 FQNEAQ. CDR3 sequence (DNA): TGTGCCAGCAGCTTAGGCCTAGCGGGGGACACAGATACGCAGTATTTT. Translated, it gives CASSLGLAGDTDTQYF.

The V call is TRBV12-3 or TRBV12-4, the J call TRBJ2-4, with 16 bases identical to TRBD2. The CDR3 loop spans 18 amino acids. V lost 11 bases and J lost 1; bases outside the gene matches: 11. The DNA for the CDR3 is TGTGCCTCGTCCGGGACTAGCGGGAGGGCCAAGGCCAAAAACATTCAGTACTTC. Its protein product is CASSGTSGRAKAKNIQYF.

At least ten counts were recorded for this clonotype. The rearrangement joins TRBV24-1 to TRBJ2-3, with 9 bases that match TRBD1. V lost 3 bases, J lost 3 bases, and 9 bases stayed unmatched. This CDR3 is built from 17 residues. Germline-derived CDR1 and CDR2 are KGHDR and SFDVKD. CDR3 residues: CATSDTNRGRVTDTQYF. The CDR3 DNA follows: TGTGCCACCAGTGATACTAACAGGGGGCGGGTGACAGATACGCAGTATTTT.

The chain recombines TRBV12-3 or TRBV12-4 with TRBJ2-7, with 7 positions matching TRBD2. There are 15 residues in the CDR3. The junction had 5 bases not matched to a gene; V was cut back by 2 bases and J by 1 base. The CDR3 sequence: CASSLRGEWSYEQYF. CDR3 coding DNA: TGTGCCAGCAGTTTACGGGGGGAGTGGTCCTACGAGCAGTACTTC.

This clonotype has only a few counts. This chain connects TRBV19 to TRBJ1-5; a possible D gene is TRBD1 (6 bases). Deletions cut 4 bases from V and 2 bases from J, with 15 bases between. CDR3 length: 16 amino acids. CDR1 and CDR2 (germline): LNHDA, SQIVND (reference sequence). The CDR3 spells CASSRGQIDGNQPQHF. CDR3 bases: TGTGCCAGTAGTAGAGGACAGATAGATGGCAATCAGCCCCAGCATTTT.

This chain joins TRBV6-5 and TRBJ2-5; possibly TRBD2 for D (5 bases). The germline V and J ends were trimmed by 0 bases and 2 bases, with 10 bases remaining between them. The V gene's germline CDR1 is MNHEY and CDR2 SVGAGI. This CDR3 has 15 amino acids. The CDR3 spells CASSYSDGDQETQYF. CDR3 nucleotides: TGTGCCAGCAGTTACTCCGACGGGGATCAAGAGACCCAGTACTTC.

The chain employs TRBV5-1 and TRBJ2-1; D is possibly TRBD1 or TRBD2 (5 bases each). The V gene's germline CDR1 is SGHRS and CDR2 YFSETQ. V lost 0 bases and J lost 4, with 11 bases in between. The CDR3 totals 15 residues. CDR3 in amino acids: CASSLDGTNYNEQFF. In nucleotides, the CDR3 is TGCGCCAGCAGCTTGGACGGGACCAATTACAATGAGCAGTTCTTC.

As DNA, the CDR3 is TGTGCCAGCAGCTCGACTAGCTGGGGGCAAGAGACCCAGTACTTC. The encoded protein is CASSSTSWGQETQYF. The gene calls are TRBV12-3 or TRBV12-4 and TRBJ2-5; 7 bases map to TRBD2. With V trimmed by 6 bases and J by 2 bases, 9 bases remained unmatched. This CDR3 spans 15 amino acids.

This clonotype was detected only a few times. The V gene is TRBV24-1, the J gene TRBJ2-1; D is perhaps TRBD1 (5 bases). Trimming shortened V by 4 bases and J by 1 base, and 10 bases separated the two germline ends. Germline loops: CDR1 KGHDR, CDR2 SFDVKD. This CDR3 spans 15 amino acids. The CDR3 bases are TGTGCCACCAGTGAAACAGGCTATTCCTACAATGAGCAGTTCTTC. Amino acid sequence: CATSETGYSYNEQFF.

This clonotype has ten or more counts. CDR3 coding DNA: TGCAGTGCTAGAGGTGCCAGTGACGGGATCTATGGCTACACCTTC. Translated: CSARGASDGIYGYTF. This chain uses TRBV20-1 with TRBJ1-2, with D unresolved. This CDR3 spans 15 amino acids. The germline V and J ends were trimmed by 1 base and 4 bases, with 16 bases remaining between them. CDR1 and CDR2 from the germline V gene are DFQATT and SNEGSKA (reference sequence).